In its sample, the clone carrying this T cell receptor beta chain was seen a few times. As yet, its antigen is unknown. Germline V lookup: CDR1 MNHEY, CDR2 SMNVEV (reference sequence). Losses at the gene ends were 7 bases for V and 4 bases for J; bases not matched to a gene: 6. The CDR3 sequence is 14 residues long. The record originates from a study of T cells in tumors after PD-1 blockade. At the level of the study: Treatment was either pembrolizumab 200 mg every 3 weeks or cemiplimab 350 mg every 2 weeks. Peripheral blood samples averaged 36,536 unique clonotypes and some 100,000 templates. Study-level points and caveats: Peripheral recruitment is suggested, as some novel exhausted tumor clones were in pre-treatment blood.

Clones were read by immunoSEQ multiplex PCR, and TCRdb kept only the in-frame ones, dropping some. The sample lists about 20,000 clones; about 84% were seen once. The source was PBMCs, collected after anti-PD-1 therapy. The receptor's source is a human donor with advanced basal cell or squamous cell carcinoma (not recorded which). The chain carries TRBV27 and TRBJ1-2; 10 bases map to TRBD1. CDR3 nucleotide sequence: TGTGCCAGCAAAAGACAGGGGGCTGGCTATGGCTACACCTTC. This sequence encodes CASKRQGAGYGYTF.